Presented here are 4 T cell receptor beta chains from one specimen sequenced in a study of cytomegalovirus exposure and HLA in healthy donors. 13 Jbeta primers and 60 Vbeta primers were used for the PCR. TCRdb keeps only in-frame clones here, not all; method: immunoSEQ multiplex PCR. The sample gives 90,000 to 150,000 clones, approximately 81% of which show up once; 2% to 2.5% is in the top ten. Sequencing used PBMCs. These receptors originate from a woman in her 40s in good health and CMV-seronegative.

This clone was counted a single time. The chain joins TRBV11-2 to TRBJ1-1; 8 bases are a match to TRBD1. Unmatched junction bases numbered 3, after V lost 5 bases and J lost 4 bases. This CDR3 has 13 residues. Germline V lookup: CDR1 SGHAT, CDR2 FQNNGV. Written as DNA, the CDR3 is TGTGCCAGCAGCGAGGACAGGGCCACTGAAGCTTTCTTT. Amino acid sequence: CASSEDRATEAFF.

J is TRBJ1-1 and V is TRBV2, with 12 nucleotides matching TRBD1. Germline CDR1 SNHLY, CDR2 FYNNEI. Trimming at V came to 6 bases and at J to 7 bases, leaving 12 bases not matched to a gene. The CDR3 covers 16 residues. CDR3 nucleotides: TGTGCCAGCAGCCAAAATTTGGGGACAGGGGGCCGTGAAGCTTTCTTT. This codes for CASSQNLGTGGREAFF.

V is TRBV7-3 and J is TRBJ2-5, with TRBD1 matching 7 bases. Trimming removed 5 bases from V and 1 base from J; junction bases left unmatched: 7. Looked up from germline, CDR1 is SGHTA and CDR2 is FQGTGA. The CDR3 loop spans 15 amino acids. The CDR3 sequence: CASSPRQGPQETQYF. Written as DNA, the CDR3 is TGTGCCAGCAGCCCAAGACAGGGTCCCCAAGAGACCCAGTACTTC.

The CDR3 region has the DNA TGTGCCAGCAGCTCTCAGGGACACCAGGGGTACACCTTC. It encodes CASSSQGHQGYTF. The chain recombines TRBV7-2 with TRBJ1-2, with D tentatively TRBD1 (6 bases). Per the germline V gene, CDR1 is SGHTA and CDR2 is FQGNSA. V was cut by 4 bases and J by 11 bases, with 17 bases left in between. This CDR3 has 13 amino acids.